This T cell receptor beta chain appears in the sequencing data of a study of shared clonotypes between healthy human individuals. This table comes from immunoSEQ multiplex PCR, and its TCRdb copy is limited to in-frame clones, with some not included. The sample holds around 1.9 million clones, roughly 95% seen once. Trimming took 1 base from V and 1 from J, leaving 15 bases between them. CDR3 length: 17 residues. Looked up from germline, CDR1 is MGHRA and CDR2 is YSYEKL. The naive CD8 fraction comprised CD45RO-negative cells positively selected for CCR7 and excluded terminally differentiated effector memory CD45RA+ cells.

This receptor was obtained from a man in his late teens or twenties in good health. Some clones in this sample may be carry-over from other donors' samples. The sample consisted of naive CD8+ T cells from PBMCs. The rearrangement links TRBV4-1 to TRBJ2-3, with D unclear. The CDR3 spells CASSQGRTFLGTDTQYF. In nucleotides, the CDR3 is TGCGCCAGCAGCCAAGGGAGAACCTTCCTCGGCACAGATACGCAGTATTTT.